These 18 T cell receptor beta chains were all obtained from the same sample, sequenced in a study of blood T cell repertoires in COVID-19. The data were produced by immunoSEQ multiplex PCR, yet TCRdb's version contains in-frame clones alone and is incomplete. The table records about 170,000 clones, roughly 79% of them present only once. The sample was peripheral blood. These receptors were collected from a woman aged 80 or older with acute or convalescent COVID-19.

V gene TRBV10-2 combines with J gene TRBJ1-6, with a possible D match to TRBD1 (6 bases). Trimming took off 4 bases at V and 10 bases at J, with 14 bases between the two ends. This CDR3 has 14 residues. Per the germline V gene, CDR1 is WSHSY and CDR2 is SAAADI. CDR3 sequence (DNA): TGCGCCAGCAGTGTCGGGACACCCGGCTCACCCCTCCACTTT. Translation gives CASSVGTPGSPLHF.

V is TRBV7-8 and J is TRBJ2-3, with D possibly TRBD2 on 5 matching bases. Germline V gives CDR1 SGHVS, CDR2 FQNEAQ. The length of the CDR3 is 14 residues. The V end was cut by 10 bases, the J end by 0 bases, with 14 bases between. The CDR3 sequence is CATSAGTSTDTQYF. CDR3 in DNA: TGTGCCACGAGCGCGGGTACTAGCACAGATACGCAGTATTTT.

The DNA for the CDR3 is TGTGCCAGCAGCCCAGGGACAGGTCCACTATATGGCTACACCTTC. Translated, it gives CASSPGTGPLYGYTF. The V call is TRBV7-9, the J call TRBJ1-2; 8 nucleotides line up with TRBD1. CDR1 SEHNR and CDR2 FQNEAQ come from the germline V gene (reference sequence). The CDR3 covers 15 residues. V gave up 5 bases and J gave up 5 bases; unmatched junction bases: 10.

This clone turned up a few times. V and J are TRBV7-6 and TRBJ2-4; 7 bases line up with TRBD1. The germline CDR1 and CDR2 sequences are SGHVS and FNYEAQ. The CDR3 consists of 15 residues. The ends lost 1 base at V and 4 bases at J; junction bases unmatched: 4. DNA for the CDR3: TGTGCCAGCAGCTTAGATACAGGGGCAAAAAACATTCAGTACTTC. Its protein product is CASSLDTGAKNIQYF.

The chain combines TRBV7-2 with TRBJ2-7, with 9 positions matching TRBD1. CDR3 length equals 16 residues. The germline CDR1 and CDR2 sequences are SGHTA and FQGNSA. J lost 3 bases, V lost 5 bases, and 11 bases had no gene match. The CDR3 nucleotides are TGTGCCAGCAGCCCGTGCCAGGGGACAGGGAACTACGAGCAGTACTTC. Amino acids: CASSPCQGTGNYEQYF.

This chain links TRBV30 with TRBJ2-3, with 9 nucleotides matching TRBD2. This CDR3 has 16 amino acids. CDR1 and CDR2 (germline): GTSNPN, SVGIG (reference sequence). After removal of 0 bases from V and 2 bases from J, the junction contained 6 bases not matched to a gene. CDR3 in DNA: TGTGCCTGGAGTGTCCCTAGCGGGGCCCACACAGATACGCAGTATTTT. Encoded protein: CAWSVPSGAHTDTQYF. Combining the CDR3 with reference TRBV30 and TRBJ2-3 gives the whole variable domain SQTIHQWPATLVQPVGSPLSLECTVEGTSNPNLYWYRQAAGRGLQLLFYSVGIGQISSEVPQNLSASRPQDRQFILSSKKLLLSDSGFYLCAWSVPSGAHTDTQYFGPGTRLTVL.

The V gene is TRBV6-5, the J gene TRBJ2-5, with a weak D call TRBD1 (5 bases). CDR1 MNHEY and CDR2 SVGAGI come from the germline V gene. The CDR3 is 15 amino acids. Trimming took off 5 bases at V and 5 bases at J, with 18 bases between the two ends. Here the CDR3 reads CASSPSFDSQETQYF. The CDR3 DNA reads as TGTGCCAGCAGTCCAAGTTTCGACAGCCAGGAGACCCAGTACTTC.

V is TRBV9 and J is TRBJ2-2; TRBD2 matches 8 bases. CDR3 length equals 17 residues. From germline, CDR1 is SGDLS and CDR2 YYNGEE. The ends lost 0 bases at V and 6 bases at J; junction bases unmatched: 10. The CDR3 DNA follows: TGTGCCAGCAGCGTAGTGGGTAGCGGGATATCAGCCGGGGAGCTGTTTTTT. This sequence encodes CASSVVGSGISAGELFF.

The chain links TRBV2 to TRBJ2-5; 7 bases align to TRBD2. J gave up 2 bases and V 5 bases, and 5 bases lay outside the gene matches. Germline values: CDR1 SNHLY, CDR2 FYNNEI. The CDR3 spans 14 residues. CDR3 in DNA: TGTGCCAGCAGTCTTCGGACTAGTCAAGAGACCCAGTACTTC. The encoded protein is CASSLRTSQETQYF.

In DNA, the CDR3 is TGTGCCAGCAGCTTTGGGGAGGCCTTTGGCTACACCTTC. Residues: CASSFGEAFGYTF. The chain uses TRBV5-4 and TRBJ1-2; D remains unclear. Trimming left V 2 bases short and J 7 bases short, with 12 bases between. The CDR3 length is 13 residues. Germline V gene sequence: CDR1 SGHNT, CDR2 YYREEE (reference sequence).

The V call is TRBV5-5, the J call TRBJ1-1, with D uncertain. Germline V lookup: CDR1 SGHKS, CDR2 YYEKEE (reference sequence). V was pared by 7 bases and J by 4 bases, with 11 bases between. The CDR3 runs 12 residues. This chain's CDR3 is CASDRRGTEAFF. The CDR3 nucleotides are TGTGCCAGCGACCGCCGGGGCACTGAAGCTTTCTTT. The full variable domain, in which reference TRBV5-5 and TRBJ1-1 provide the parts outside the CDR3, is DAGVTQSPTHLIKTRGQQVTLRCSPISGHKSVSWYQQVLGQGPQFIFQYYEKEERGRGNFPDRFSARQFPNYSSELNVNALLLGDSALYLCASDRRGTEAFFGQGTRLTVV.

The chain links TRBV14 to TRBJ1-1; tentative D call: TRBD1 (5 bases). This CDR3 comprises 11 residues. Germline assignment: CDR1 SGHDN and CDR2 FVKESK. V shed 10 bases and J shed 6 bases, with 12 bases lying between them. CDR3 sequence (DNA): TGTGCCACTGGGGGGGGATCTGAAGCTTTCTTT. Amino acids: CATGGGSEAFF. Supplemented by reference TRBV14 and TRBJ1-1, the full variable domain reads EAGVTQFPSHSVIEKGQTVTLRCDPISGHDNLYWYRRVMGKEIKFLLHFVKESKQDESGMPNNRFLAERTGGTYSTLKVQPAELEDSGVYFCATGGGSEAFFGQGTRLTVV.

CDR3 region: CASSLRTGADSNQPQHF. The CDR3, as DNA: TGCGCCAGCAGCCTCCGGACAGGGGCCGATAGCAATCAGCCCCAGCATTTT. This chain uses TRBV4-1 with TRBJ1-5; 9 bases agree with TRBD1. The CDR3 length is 17 residues. The junction had 7 bases not matched to a gene; V was cut back by 4 bases and J by 0 bases. Germline V CDR1 and CDR2: MGHRA, YSYEKL.

The chain recombines TRBV7-2 with TRBJ2-1; the D is unclear. The CDR3 is 12 residues long. Trimming cost V 1 base and J 5 bases, with 3 bases left between them. CDR1 is SGHTA, CDR2 FQGNSA, per germline. The CDR3 region has the DNA TGTGCCAGCAGCTTAGACAACAATGAGCAGTTCTTC. It yields the protein CASSLDNNEQFF.

The count of this clone is one. The genes are TRBV2 and TRBJ2-5; the match to TRBD2 covers 7 bases. V was pared by 7 bases and J by 5 bases, with 10 bases of the junction left unmatched. Germline V CDR1 and CDR2: SNHLY, FYNNEI. The CDR3 covers 14 residues. The CDR3 DNA reads TGTGCCAGCATTTGGACTAGTTGGGGCGAGACCCAGTACTTC. This codes for CASIWTSWGETQYF.

V gene TRBV9 combines with J gene TRBJ2-5; tentative D call: TRBD2 (6 bases). The CDR3 runs 15 residues. The V end lost 2 bases, the J end lost 2 bases, and 13 bases lay between the germline ends. Germline V gene data show CDR1 as SGDLS and CDR2 as YYNGEE. CDR3 bases: TGTGCCAGCAGCGTGGGACTCTCTGGGCAAGAGACCCAGTACTTC. Translated, it gives CASSVGLSGQETQYF. Using reference TRBV9 and TRBJ2-5 for the parts outside the CDR3, the full variable domain is DSGVTQTPKHLITATGQRVTLRCSPRSGDLSVYWYQQSLDQGLQFLIQYYNGEERAKGNILERFSAQQFPDLHSELNLSSLELGDSALYFCASSVGLSGQETQYFGPGTRLLVL.

The CDR3 DNA follows: TGTGCCAGCAGCCCCATCCCAAAAACGGAGTCAGGGGACTATGGCTACACCTTC. Its protein is CASSPIPKTESGDYGYTF. The J gene is TRBJ1-2, the V gene TRBV7-9, with D perhaps TRBD1 (6 bases). CDR1 is SEHNR, CDR2 FQNEAQ, per germline (reference sequence). The V and J ends lost 5 bases and 3 bases respectively, with 25 bases between them. The CDR3 runs 18 residues.

The chain links TRBV4-2 to TRBJ2-5; D perhaps matches TRBD1 (6 bases). CDR3 length equals 16 residues. With 1 base removed from V and 5 bases from J, the gap between germline ends came to 17 bases. CDR1 is LGHNA and CDR2 is YNFKEQ in the germline V gene. CDR3 DNA sequence: TGTGCCAGCAGCCAAGTCAGAACAGGGTCAGGGGAGACCCAGTACTTC. It encodes CASSQVRTGSGETQYF.